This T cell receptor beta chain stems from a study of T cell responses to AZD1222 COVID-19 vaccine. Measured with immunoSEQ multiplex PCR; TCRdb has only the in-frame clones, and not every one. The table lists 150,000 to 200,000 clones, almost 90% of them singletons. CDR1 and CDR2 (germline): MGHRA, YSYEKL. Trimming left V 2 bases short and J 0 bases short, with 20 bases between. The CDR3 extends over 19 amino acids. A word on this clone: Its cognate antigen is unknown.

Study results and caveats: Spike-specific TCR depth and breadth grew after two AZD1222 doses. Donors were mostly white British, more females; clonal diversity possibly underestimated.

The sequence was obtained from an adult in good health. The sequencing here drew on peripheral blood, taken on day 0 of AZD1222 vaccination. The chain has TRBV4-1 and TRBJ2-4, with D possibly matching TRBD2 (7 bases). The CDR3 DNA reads TGCGCCAGCAGCCAATTACGGGGGGCCTCGCTCCTAGCCAAAAACATTCAGTACTTC. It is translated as CASSQLRGASLLAKNIQYF.